Below, 2 T cell receptor beta chains from the same sample are listed, as sequenced in a study of beta chain features in type 1 diabetes. No cognate antigen is known for these TCRs. TCRB transcripts that were expressed got sequenced, as all of the isolated RNA had been reverse transcribed. The table came from immunoSEQ multiplex PCR; TCRdb's copy has only in-frame clones and leaves some out. The sample records nearly 700,000 clones, roughly 12% being singletons. Study-wide findings and caveats: Type 1 diabetes patients had TCRB CDR3s that were shorter (moderately but significantly so) in all four CD4+ subsets.

The specimen was naive CD4+ T cells from blood. Receptors originate from a man between 18 and 29 years old with type 1 diabetes.

The chain employs TRBV5-1 and TRBJ2-2; 7 bases agree with TRBD2. The CDR3 has 12 residues. Germline CDR1 and CDR2: SGHRS and YFSETQ. Unmatched junction bases numbered 1, after V lost 4 bases and J lost 7 bases. In DNA, the CDR3 is TGCGCCAGCAGCCCGGGAGGCGGGGAGCTGTTTTTT. Amino acid sequence: CASSPGGGELFF.

The rearrangement uses TRBV7-9 and TRBJ1-2; D is possibly TRBD1 (5 bases). Trimming stripped 6 bases from V and 2 bases from J, with 10 bases between. Germline V lookup: CDR1 SEHNR, CDR2 FQNEAQ (reference sequence). The CDR3 spans 13 residues. The CDR3 coding sequence is TGTGCCAGCAGGACGACAGTGAACTATGGCTACACCTTC. This translates into CASRTTVNYGYTF. Full variable domain (missing parts from reference TRBV7-9 and TRBJ1-2): DTGVSQNPRHKITKRGQNVTFRCDPISEHNRLYWYRQTLGQGPEFLTYFQNEAQLEKSRLLSDRFSAERPKGSFSTLEIQRTEQGDSAMYLCASRTTVNYGYTFGSGTRLTVV.